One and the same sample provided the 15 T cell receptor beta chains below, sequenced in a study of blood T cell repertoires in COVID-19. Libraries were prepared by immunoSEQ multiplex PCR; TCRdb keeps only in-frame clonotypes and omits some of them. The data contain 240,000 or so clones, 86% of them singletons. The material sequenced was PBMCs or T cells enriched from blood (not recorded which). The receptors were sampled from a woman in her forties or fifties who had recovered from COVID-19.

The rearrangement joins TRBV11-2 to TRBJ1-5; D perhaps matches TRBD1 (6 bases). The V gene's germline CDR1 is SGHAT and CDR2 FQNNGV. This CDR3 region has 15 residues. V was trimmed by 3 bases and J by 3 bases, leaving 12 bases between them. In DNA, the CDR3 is TGTGCCAGCAGCTTTGGGGACACTGACAATCAGCCCCAGCATTTT. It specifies CASSFGDTDNQPQHF.

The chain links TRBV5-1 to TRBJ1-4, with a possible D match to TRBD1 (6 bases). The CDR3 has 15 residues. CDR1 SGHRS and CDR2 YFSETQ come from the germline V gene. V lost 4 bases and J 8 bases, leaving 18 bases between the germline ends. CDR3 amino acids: CASSAQGTTGEKLFF. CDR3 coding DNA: TGCGCCAGCAGCGCGCAAGGGACAACGGGGGAAAAACTGTTTTTT.

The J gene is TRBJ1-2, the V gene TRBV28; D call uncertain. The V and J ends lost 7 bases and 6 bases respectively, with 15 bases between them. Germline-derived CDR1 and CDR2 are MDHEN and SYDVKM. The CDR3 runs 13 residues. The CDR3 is CASIGQVIDGYTF. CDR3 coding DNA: TGTGCCAGCATTGGGCAGGTAATCGATGGCTACACCTTC.

CDR3 amino acids: CATRELTYNEQFF. DNA for the CDR3: TGTGCCACCCGAGAATTGACCTACAATGAGCAGTTCTTC. The chain combines TRBV24-1 with TRBJ2-1; the D is unclear. The V and J ends lost 9 bases and 2 bases respectively, with 10 bases between them. This CDR3 is 13 amino acids long. Germline V gene sequence: CDR1 KGHDR, CDR2 SFDVKD.

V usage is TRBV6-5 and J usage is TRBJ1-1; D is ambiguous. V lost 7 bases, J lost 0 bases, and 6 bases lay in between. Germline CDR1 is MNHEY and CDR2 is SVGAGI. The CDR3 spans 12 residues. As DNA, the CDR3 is TGTGCCAGCACTTTTATGAACACTGAAGCTTTCTTT. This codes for CASTFMNTEAFF.

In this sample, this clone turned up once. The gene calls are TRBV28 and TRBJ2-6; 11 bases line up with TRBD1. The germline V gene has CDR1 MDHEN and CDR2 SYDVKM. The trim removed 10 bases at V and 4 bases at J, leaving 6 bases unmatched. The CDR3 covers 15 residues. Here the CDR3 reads CAIGQGARGANVLTF. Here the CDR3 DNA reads TGTGCCATTGGACAGGGGGCGCGGGGGGCCAACGTCCTGACTTTC. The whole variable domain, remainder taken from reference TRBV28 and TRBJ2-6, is DVKVTQSSRYLVKRTGEKVFLECVQDMDHENMFWYRQDPGLGLRLIYFSYDVKMKEKGDIPEGYSVSREKKERFSLILESASTNQTSMYLCAIGQGARGANVLTFGAGSRLTVL.

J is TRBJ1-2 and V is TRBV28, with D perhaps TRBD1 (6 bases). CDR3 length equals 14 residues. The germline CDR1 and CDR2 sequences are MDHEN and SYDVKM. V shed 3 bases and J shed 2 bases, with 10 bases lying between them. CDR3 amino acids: CASSFRDTNYGYTF. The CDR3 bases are TGTGCCAGCAGTTTCCGGGACACCAACTATGGCTACACCTTC.

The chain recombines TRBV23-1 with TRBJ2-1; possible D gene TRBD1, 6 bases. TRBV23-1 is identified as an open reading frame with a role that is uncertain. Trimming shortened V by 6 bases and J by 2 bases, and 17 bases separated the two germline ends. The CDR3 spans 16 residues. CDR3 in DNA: TGCGCCAGCAGCGGAAGAGTTTCAGGGGCCTACAATGAGCAGTTCTTC. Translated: CASSGRVSGAYNEQFF.

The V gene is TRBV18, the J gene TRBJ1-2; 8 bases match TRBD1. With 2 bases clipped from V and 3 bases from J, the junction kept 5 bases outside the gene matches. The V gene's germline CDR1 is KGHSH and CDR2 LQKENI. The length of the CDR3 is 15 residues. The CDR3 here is CASSPSSGGYYGYTF. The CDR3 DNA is TGTGCCAGCTCACCATCGTCAGGGGGCTACTATGGCTACACCTTC.

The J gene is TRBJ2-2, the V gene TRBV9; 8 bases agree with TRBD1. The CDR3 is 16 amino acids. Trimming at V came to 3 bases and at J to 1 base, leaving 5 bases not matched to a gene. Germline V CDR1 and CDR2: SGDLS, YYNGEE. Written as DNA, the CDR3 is TGTGCCAGCAGCGGCCTCGGGACAGGGAACACCGGGGAGCTGTTTTTT. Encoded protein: CASSGLGTGNTGELFF.

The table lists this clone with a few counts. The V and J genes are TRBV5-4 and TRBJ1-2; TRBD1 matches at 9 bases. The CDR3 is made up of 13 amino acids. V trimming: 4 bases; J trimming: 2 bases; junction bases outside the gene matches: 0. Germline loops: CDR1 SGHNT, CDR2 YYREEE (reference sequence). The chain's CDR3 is CASSGQGNYGYTF. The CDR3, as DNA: TGTGCCAGCAGCGGACAGGGGAACTATGGCTACACCTTC.

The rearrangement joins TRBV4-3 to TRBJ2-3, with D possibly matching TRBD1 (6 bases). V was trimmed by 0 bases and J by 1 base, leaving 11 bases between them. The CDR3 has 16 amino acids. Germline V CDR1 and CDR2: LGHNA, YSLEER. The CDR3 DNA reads TGCGCCAGCAGCCAAGATTTGCGACAGGGCACAGATACGCAGTATTTT. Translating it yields CASSQDLRQGTDTQYF.

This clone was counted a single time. The CDR3 protein is CASRRPGGTNEKLFF. CDR3 nucleotide sequence: TGCGCCAGCCGGAGGCCGGGGGGCACTAATGAAAAACTGTTTTTT. This sequence joins TRBV4-1 and TRBJ1-4; D is possibly TRBD1 (6 bases). The CDR3 is made up of 15 amino acids. V shed 8 bases and J shed 2 bases, with 15 bases lying between them. CDR1 and CDR2 from the germline V gene are MGHRA and YSYEKL.

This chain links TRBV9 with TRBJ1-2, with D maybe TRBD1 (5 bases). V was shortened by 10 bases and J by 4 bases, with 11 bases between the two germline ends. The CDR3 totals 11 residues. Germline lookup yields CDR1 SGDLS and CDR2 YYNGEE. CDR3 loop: CASRVGYGYTF. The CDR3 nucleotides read TGTGCCTCCAGGGTGGGCTATGGCTACACCTTC.

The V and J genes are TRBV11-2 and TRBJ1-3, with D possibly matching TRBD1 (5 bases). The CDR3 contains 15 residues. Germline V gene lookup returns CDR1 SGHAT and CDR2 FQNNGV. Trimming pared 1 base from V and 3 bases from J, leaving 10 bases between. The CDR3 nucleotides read TGTGCCAGCAGCTTAGCGGACGGACATGGAAACACCATATATTTT. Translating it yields CASSLADGHGNTIYF.